This TCR beta chain was sequenced in a study of cytomegalovirus exposure and HLA in healthy donors. The study, taken as a whole, reports: Earlier results showed most TCR beta V segments being productive about 87% or about 30% of the time. Association with HLA alleles at 0.05 false discovery rate was found for 16,951 TCR beta sequences in a later analysis.

This CDR3 is built from 14 residues. Germline CDR1 and CDR2: LNHDA and SQIVND (reference sequence). V was cut by 3 bases and J by 6 bases, with 12 bases left in between. PCR involved 60 Vbeta and 13 Jbeta primers. Here immunoSEQ multiplex PCR was the method, and the copy in TCRdb shows in-frame clones only, minus some. The top ten clones hold around 0.74% of a sample with under 200,000 clones, around three quarters of them seen once. With regard to this clone: Its target is not known.

What was sequenced was PBMCs. This chain joins TRBV19 and TRBJ1-5, with D perhaps matching TRBD1 (5 bases). The TCR sequence derives from a middle-aged woman in good health and CMV-seronegative. CDR3 bases: TGTGCCAGTAGTATCTACAGGTTGGGTCAGCCCCAGCATTTT. Protein: CASSIYRLGQPQHF.